This passage covers 21 T cell receptor beta chains from one sample sequenced in a study of blood T cell repertoires in COVID-19 (dated by TCRdb to the early 2020s). The library was produced with the immunoSEQ multiplex PCR assay. Held by TCRdb, this immuneACCESS table contains in-frame sequences only and omits some clones. Under half of the omission traces to an unresolved V gene where checked; the cause of the rest is unknown. The sample records about 420,000 clones, about 87% of which are singletons. The ten largest clones capture roughly 0.78% of the sample. Input material: peripheral blood. All receptors come from a man younger than 30 with COVID-19, enrolled during active disease.

The chain employs TRBV6-2 or TRBV6-3 and TRBJ2-7; D is ambiguous. With 6 bases removed from V and 0 bases from J, the gap between germline ends came to 6 bases. This CDR3 is 12 amino acids long. Germline values: CDR1 MNHEY, CDR2 SVGEGT. The CDR3 here is CASSPISYEQYF. CDR3 sequence (DNA): TGTGCCAGCAGCCCCATCTCCTACGAGCAGTACTTC.

The J gene is TRBJ2-2, the V gene TRBV11-3; D unclear. The CDR3 loop spans 14 amino acids. CDR1 is SGHNT, CDR2 YENEEA, per germline. Trimming shortened V by 7 bases and J by 0 bases, and 9 bases separated the two germline ends. In DNA, the CDR3 is TGTGCCAGCACGGTCACAGCGAACACCGGGGAGCTGTTTTTT. It translates to CASTVTANTGELFF. Filled out from reference TRBV11-3 and TRBJ2-2, the complete variable domain reads EAGVVQSPRYKIIEKKQPVAFWCNPISGHNTLYWYLQNLGQGPELLIRYENEEAVDDSQLPKDRFSAERLKGVDSTLKIQPAELGDSAVYLCASTVTANTGELFFGEGSRLTVL.

This clone was counted between two and nine times. The chain joins TRBV5-4 to TRBJ2-7, with D possibly matching TRBD1 (6 bases). The germline V gene encodes CDR1 SGHNT and CDR2 YYREEE (reference sequence). V was cut by 5 bases and J by 5 bases, with 17 bases left in between. The CDR3 contains 14 residues. The CDR3 bases are TGTGCCAGCAGAGATGGGCAGGGGAACAACGAGCAGTACTTC. Translation: CASRDGQGNNEQYF.

The J gene is TRBJ2-7, the V gene TRBV27, with 9 bases fitting TRBD1. The CDR3 is made up of 15 amino acids. CDR1 MNHEY and CDR2 SMNVEV come from the germline V gene (reference sequence). V lost 4 bases and J lost 5; bases outside the gene matches: 9. The CDR3 DNA follows: TGTGCCAGCAGTTGGGAAACAGGGGGCGGGAACGAGCAGTACTTC. Translation gives CASSWETGGGNEQYF.

This chain connects TRBV25-1 to TRBJ1-4; TRBD1 matches 8 bases. V lost 5 bases and J lost 2; bases outside the gene matches: 4. The CDR3 spans 15 residues. Germline V lookup: CDR1 MGHDK, CDR2 SYGVNS. CDR3: CASSSPGGTNEKLFF. The CDR3 coding sequence is TGTGCCAGCAGTAGCCCAGGGGGCACTAATGAAAAACTGTTTTTT.

The J gene is TRBJ1-3, the V gene TRBV27; D unclear. With 2 bases removed from V and 0 bases from J, the gap between germline ends came to 14 bases. Germline loops: CDR1 MNHEY, CDR2 SMNVEV (reference sequence). This CDR3 has 17 residues. The CDR3 DNA reads TGTGCCAGCAGTTTAGCAAAGCACAGTTTCTCTGGAAACACCATATATTTT. Translation: CASSLAKHSFSGNTIYF.

This sequence joins TRBV6-5 and TRBJ2-1; 9 bases are shared with TRBD1. The germline CDR1 and CDR2 sequences are MNHEY and SVGAGI. The CDR3 loop spans 15 amino acids. Unmatched junction bases numbered 7, after V lost 4 bases and J lost 6 bases. The CDR3 region is CASSWFRDRANEQFF. The CDR3 DNA reads as TGTGCCAGCAGTTGGTTCCGGGACAGGGCCAATGAGCAGTTCTTC.

V is TRBV5-1 and J is TRBJ2-1; D ambiguous. V lost 3 bases and J 2 bases, leaving 15 bases between the germline ends. This CDR3 has 16 amino acids. CDR1 and CDR2 from the germline V gene are SGHRS and YFSETQ. The CDR3 here is CASSSPGLRTYNEQFF. For the CDR3, the DNA is TGCGCCAGCAGCTCCCCGGGTCTGAGGACCTACAATGAGCAGTTCTTC.

The rearrangement uses TRBV5-4 and TRBJ1-1; D is ambiguous. V lost 4 bases and J lost 1, with 5 bases in between. Germline V gene lookup returns CDR1 SGHNT and CDR2 YYREEE (reference sequence). The CDR3 runs to 12 residues. The CDR3, as DNA: TGTGCCAGCAGCGAGGGGAACACTGAAGCTTTCTTT. Its translation is CASSEGNTEAFF.

This chain uses TRBV4-2 with TRBJ1-6, with a weak D call TRBD1 (6 bases). This CDR3 spans 14 amino acids. The germline V gene encodes CDR1 LGHNA and CDR2 YNFKEQ. V was shortened by 1 base and J by 7 bases, with 8 bases between the two germline ends. CDR3 in amino acids: CASSQAGANSPLHF. The CDR3 DNA follows: TGTGCCAGCAGCCAAGCAGGGGCCAATTCACCCCTCCACTTT.

In this sample, this clone turned up a few times. This chain links TRBV2 with TRBJ1-3; D is undetermined. This CDR3 contains 13 residues. Trimming shortened V by 0 bases and J by 4 bases, and 4 bases separated the two germline ends. In germline, CDR1 is SNHLY, CDR2 FYNNEI. The CDR3 sequence: CASSEAEGNTIYF. The DNA of the CDR3 is TGTGCCAGCAGTGAAGCGGAGGGAAACACCATATATTTT.

The chain employs TRBV18 and TRBJ2-2, with 8 bases that match TRBD1. Germline CDR1 is KGHSH and CDR2 is LQKENI. The V segment lost 3 bases and the J segment 3 bases; nucleotides outside the gene matches: 6. The CDR3 sequence is 16 residues long. CDR3 residues: CASSPVGQAYTGELFF. CDR3 in DNA: TGTGCCAGCTCACCGGTGGGACAGGCCTACACCGGGGAGCTGTTTTTT. The full variable domain, in which reference TRBV18 and TRBJ2-2 provide the parts outside the CDR3, is NAGVMQNPRHLVRRRGQEARLRCSPMKGHSHVYWYRQLPEEGLKFMVYLQKENIIDESGMPKERFSAEFPKEGPSILRIQQVVRGDSAAYFCASSPVGQAYTGELFFGEGSRLTVL.

The rearrangement joins TRBV19 to TRBJ2-1; TRBD2 matches at 11 bases. CDR1 and CDR2 from the germline V gene are LNHDA and SQIVND (reference sequence). The CDR3 extends over 17 amino acids. Trimming cost V 4 bases and J 0 bases; bases outside gene matches: 5. In DNA, the CDR3 is TGTGCCAGTAGTAAACTAGCGGGGGCAAGCTCCTACAATGAGCAGTTCTTC. As protein: CASSKLAGASSYNEQFF.

V usage is TRBV3-1 (or the pseudogene TRBV3-2) and J usage is TRBJ2-3; the match to TRBD2 covers 13 bases. Germline trimming cut 5 bases from V and 15 bases from J; bases unmatched to any gene: 17. The length of the CDR3 is 16 residues. CDR1 is LGHDT and CDR2 is YNNKEL in the germline V gene (reference sequence). CDR3 coding DNA: TGTGCCAGCAGCGTCCGGGGGATCGGACTAGCGGGAGTTGTCTATTTT. Translated, it gives CASSVRGIGLAGVVYF.

This chain uses TRBV19 with TRBJ2-7; the match to TRBD1 covers 9 bases. The CDR3 totals 14 residues. The germline V gene has CDR1 LNHDA and CDR2 SQIVND (reference sequence). The J segment lost 3 bases and the V segment lost 4 bases, leaving 4 bases of the junction unmatched. CDR3 amino acids: CASSTGTGNYEQYF. CDR3 nucleotides: TGTGCCAGTAGTACTGGGACAGGGAACTACGAGCAGTACTTC.

V and J are TRBV5-1 and TRBJ1-2; D is undetermined. Germline CDR1 reads SGHRS; CDR2 reads YFSETQ. V shed 7 bases and J shed 4 bases, with 17 bases lying between them. CDR3 length equals 14 residues. The CDR3: CASSLGEDFYGYTF. The DNA of the CDR3 is TGCGCCAGCTCCCTTGGGGAGGACTTCTATGGCTACACCTTC. The variable domain in full, with the rest retrieved from reference TRBV5-1 and TRBJ1-2, is KAGVTQTPRYLIKTRGQQVTLSCSPISGHRSVSWYQQTPGQGLQFLFEYFSETQRNKGNFPGRFSGRQFSNSRSEMNVSTLELGDSALYLCASSLGEDFYGYTFGSGTRLTVV.

The chain joins TRBV2 to TRBJ2-5; 9 nucleotides match TRBD1. The CDR3 totals 12 residues. CDR1 and CDR2 from the germline V gene are SNHLY and FYNNEI. J lost 5 bases, V lost 6 bases, and 1 base had no gene match. The CDR3 here is CASRGTGETQYF. The CDR3 bases are TGTGCCAGCAGGGGGACAGGGGAGACCCAGTACTTC.

The chain links TRBV27 to TRBJ2-2, with D maybe TRBD2 (6 bases). V was trimmed by 9 bases and J by 1 base, leaving 12 bases between them. Germline CDR1 and CDR2: MNHEY and SMNVEV (reference sequence). This CDR3 contains 14 residues. DNA of the CDR3: TGTGCCAGGGAGGGTTTCGTGAACACCGGGGAGCTGTTTTTT. It encodes CAREGFVNTGELFF.

In its sample, this clone was seen many times. This chain connects TRBV6-1 to TRBJ2-3; TRBD2 agrees at 15 bases. J gave up 4 bases and V 4 bases, and 3 bases lay outside the gene matches. The CDR3 is 16 residues long. CDR1 is MNHNS and CDR2 is SASEGT in the germline V gene. This CDR3 reads CASSAGTSGRSDTQYF. The CDR3, as DNA: TGTGCCAGCAGTGCCGGGACTAGCGGGAGGTCAGATACGCAGTATTTT.

The V call is TRBV6-5, the J call TRBJ1-1, with D possibly matching TRBD1 (5 bases). Trimming stripped 8 bases from V and 0 bases from J, with 16 bases between. Germline values: CDR1 MNHEY, CDR2 SVGAGI. CDR3 length equals 15 residues. The CDR3: CASLKGQGVNTEAFF. Here the CDR3 DNA reads TGTGCCAGCCTGAAAGGGCAGGGTGTGAACACTGAAGCTTTCTTT.

The chain is built from TRBV18 and TRBJ1-1, with D maybe TRBD1 (5 bases). The CDR3 is 17 amino acids. Germline values: CDR1 KGHSH, CDR2 LQKENI. V was clipped by 2 bases and J by 1 base, with 17 bases between them. CDR3 in DNA: TGTGCCAGCTCACCAAGAAACACCGGGACTGCGAACACTGAAGCTTTCTTT. Translation: CASSPRNTGTANTEAFF.